What follows are 19 T cell receptor beta chains derived from one specimen sequenced in a study of beta chain features in type 1 diabetes. Reverse transcription of all isolated RNA meant that expressed TCRB transcripts were sequenced. The protocol was immunoSEQ multiplex PCR, while the TCRdb copy is restricted to in-frame clones and leaves out a portion. The sample has roughly 150,000 clones; more than 9.5% are singletons. The sequencing input was central memory CD4+ T cells from blood. These receptors all stem from a man younger than 35 in good health.

This clone was picked up a small number of times. The gene calls are TRBV6-6 and TRBJ2-7, with TRBD1 as a possible D gene (5 bases). Germline V gene lookup returns CDR1 MNHNY and CDR2 SVGAGI (reference sequence). The CDR3 is made up of 13 amino acids. Trimming took 4 bases from V and 3 from J, leaving 10 bases between them. This CDR3 is CASSSGYDYEQYF. The CDR3 coding sequence is TGTGCCAGCAGTTCAGGGTACGACTACGAGCAGTACTTC.

The genes are TRBV5-1 and TRBJ2-3; no definite D call. This CDR3 region has 15 residues. Germline V gives CDR1 SGHRS, CDR2 YFSETQ. V lost 0 bases and J lost 2, with 10 bases in between. Here the CDR3 DNA reads TGCGCCAGCAGCTTGGATCCGGAGCCCACAGATACGCAGTATTTT. Encoded protein: CASSLDPEPTDTQYF.

This chain's CDR3 is CASSLRLAGVETQYF. CDR3 bases: TGTGCCAGCAGCCTACGACTAGCGGGAGTAGAGACCCAGTACTTC. The rearrangement uses TRBV28 and TRBJ2-5, with 12 bases aligning to TRBD2. This CDR3 is built from 15 residues. Germline CDR1 MDHEN, CDR2 SYDVKM. V gave up 6 bases and J gave up 4 bases; unmatched junction bases: 6.

Comment on this clone: The sample contains more than one DNA sequence encoding this CDR3. The chain's CDR3 is CAWSVSGNYGYTF. The CDR3 nucleotides read TGTGCCTGGAGTGTATCCGGGAACTATGGCTACACCTTC. The J gene is TRBJ1-2, the V gene TRBV30; D not resolved. With 0 bases removed from V and 2 bases from J, the gap between germline ends came to 7 bases. CDR1 is GTSNPN, CDR2 SVGIG, per germline (reference sequence). This CDR3 has 13 amino acids.

CDR3 sequence (DNA): TGTGCCAGCAGCCCAACAGGGGGCGGAGAGACCCAGTACTTC. Translating gives CASSPTGGGETQYF. The chain links TRBV5-4 to TRBJ2-5; 9 nucleotides agree with TRBD1. Germline V gives CDR1 SGHNT, CDR2 YYREEE (reference sequence). This CDR3 spans 14 amino acids. J gave up 4 bases and V 4 bases, and 5 bases lay outside the gene matches.

The sample holds one count of this clone. The V and J genes are TRBV2 and TRBJ2-3, with D perhaps matching TRBD2 (6 bases). Per the germline V gene, CDR1 is SNHLY and CDR2 is FYNNEI. Trimming cost V 4 bases and J 0 bases, with 11 bases left between them. The CDR3 has 15 residues. As DNA, the CDR3 is TGTGCCAGCAGTGTCATGGCGGGGAGCACAGATACGCAGTATTTT. Translating gives CASSVMAGSTDTQYF.

The V call is TRBV18, the J call TRBJ2-7, with D unresolved. CDR3 length: 13 amino acids. V was pared by 2 bases and J by 6 bases, with 11 bases between. Germline V CDR1 and CDR2: KGHSH, LQKENI. The CDR3 DNA is TGTGCCAGCTCACCAATCAGGTCAGGCGAGCAGTACTTC. Its protein is CASSPIRSGEQYF.

The V and J genes are TRBV5-1 and TRBJ1-4; D remains ambiguous. Trimming took off 4 bases at V and 7 bases at J, with 14 bases between the two ends. Per germline, CDR1 SGHRS and CDR2 YFSETQ. The CDR3 totals 14 residues. For the CDR3, the DNA is TGCGCCAGCAGCCTGGCCCCTCCGAGTGAAAAACTGTTTTTT. Translation gives CASSLAPPSEKLFF.

This chain links TRBV15 with TRBJ2-3; possibly TRBD1 for D (5 bases). The CDR3 is 14 residues long. Germline V gene sequence: CDR1 LNHNV, CDR2 YYDKDF (reference sequence). Trimming shortened V by 5 bases and J by 2 bases, and 11 bases separated the two germline ends. DNA of the CDR3: TGTGCCACCAGCCTCGCAGGGATCACAGATACGCAGTATTTT. Amino acids: CATSLAGITDTQYF.

The chain has TRBV5-4 and TRBJ2-5; perhaps TRBD2 as D (5 bases). The germline gives CDR1 SGHNT, CDR2 YYREEE (reference sequence). This CDR3 is built from 13 residues. The germline V and J ends were trimmed by 4 bases and 5 bases, with 12 bases remaining between them. The CDR3 loop is CASSRTWEETQYF. The CDR3 DNA sequence: TGTGCCAGCAGCCGGACGTGGGAGGAGACCCAGTACTTC.

This clone was observed a handful of times. The V and J genes are TRBV5-1 and TRBJ2-1, with 9 bases fitting TRBD2. The V segment lost 2 bases and the J segment 6 bases; nucleotides outside the gene matches: 9. Germline V gene lookup returns CDR1 SGHRS and CDR2 YFSETQ. The CDR3 has 16 amino acids. In DNA, the CDR3 is TGCGCCAGCAGCTTTGGGGCTAGCGGGAAGGCCAATGAGCAGTTCTTC. Protein product: CASSFGASGKANEQFF.

This sequence joins TRBV5-4 and TRBJ1-2; D is ambiguous. CDR1 is SGHNT and CDR2 is YYREEE in the germline V gene (reference sequence). The V end lost 0 bases, the J end lost 8 bases, and 8 bases lay between the germline ends. The CDR3 is 12 amino acids. The CDR3 DNA reads as TGTGCCAGCAGCTTGGATGGGATAGGCTACACCTTC. Its protein is CASSLDGIGYTF. The variable domain in full, with the rest retrieved from reference TRBV5-4 and TRBJ1-2, is ETGVTQSPTHLIKTRGQQVTLRCSSQSGHNTVSWYQQALGQGPQFIFQYYREEENGRGNFPPRFSGLQFPNYSSELNVNALELDDSALYLCASSLDGIGYTFGSGTRLTVV.

This clone has ten or more counts. The CDR3 region has the DNA TGTGCCAGCTCAGAAGGGTTGTGGGAGACCCAGTACTTC. Residues: CASSEGLWETQYF. This rearrangement joins TRBV18 to TRBJ2-5, with D hard to call. Germline values: CDR1 KGHSH, CDR2 LQKENI. The CDR3 is made up of 13 amino acids. V lost 5 bases, J lost 5 bases, and 12 bases lay in between.

This clone was counted between two and nine times. The chain has TRBV29-1 and TRBJ2-3; 7 bases align to TRBD2. The V gene end was trimmed by 3 bases and the J gene end by 3 bases; junction bases not matched to a gene: 15. Germline CDR1 SQVTM, CDR2 ANQGSEA. The CDR3 contains 17 residues. CDR3 nucleotides: TGCAGCGTTGACGGGGCGTGGTTGAGCGGGGATACAGATACGCAGTATTTT. Translation: CSVDGAWLSGDTDTQYF.

Only a few counts were recorded for this clone. The sample carries other DNA sequences with the same CDR3. V and J are TRBV30 and TRBJ2-1, with D perhaps matching TRBD1 or TRBD2 (5 bases each). This CDR3 spans 12 amino acids. V lost 2 bases and J lost 7, with 9 bases in between. Germline CDR1 reads GTSNPN; CDR2 reads SVGIG (reference sequence). CDR3 sequence (DNA): TGTGCCTGGAGTCGAGGGGCGAATGAGCAGTTCTTC. Translating gives CAWSRGANEQFF.

As to this clone: This same CDR3 is encoded by further DNA sequences in the sample. The rearrangement links TRBV10-3 to TRBJ1-1; 7 bases map to TRBD1. This CDR3 is 13 amino acids long. With V trimmed by 4 bases and J by 2 bases, 1 base remained unmatched. Germline V gene data show CDR1 as ENHRY and CDR2 as SYGVKD. The CDR3 here is CAISGQGNTEAFF. CDR3 DNA: TGTGCCATCAGTGGACAGGGAAACACTGAAGCTTTCTTT.

This clone was seen a few times. The rearrangement joins TRBV28 to TRBJ2-7, with D perhaps TRBD1 (5 bases). This CDR3 region has 16 residues. Germline V gene data show CDR1 as MDHEN and CDR2 as SYDVKM. V dropped 3 bases and J dropped 3 bases, with 18 bases sitting between them. This CDR3 reads CASSFIAWQGLYEQYF. CDR3 bases: TGTGCCAGCAGTTTTATAGCTTGGCAGGGCCTCTACGAGCAGTACTTC.

There are a few counts of this clone. The chain couples TRBV7-9 to TRBJ1-6; D gene uncertain. Between the trimmed V and J ends, which lost 7 bases and 0 bases, there was a span of 10 bases. In germline, CDR1 is SEHNR, CDR2 FQNEAQ (reference sequence). The CDR3 is made up of 15 amino acids. Here the CDR3 DNA reads TGTGCCAGCAAGTCATTGAGCTCCTATAATTCACCCCTCCACTTT. It translates to CASKSLSSYNSPLHF.

V is TRBV11-2 and J is TRBJ2-3, with TRBD2 identical over 8 bases. Germline V gene sequence: CDR1 SGHAT, CDR2 FQNNGV. The CDR3 extends over 16 amino acids. V dropped 6 bases and J dropped 0; count of bases not matched to a gene: 8. In DNA, the CDR3 is TGTGCCAGCAGTGCGAAAGCGGGAGCCAGCACAGATACGCAGTATTTT. Translation: CASSAKAGASTDTQYF.